Listed here are 27 T cell receptor beta chains from one sample, sequenced in a study of T cells in Graves' hyperthyroidism and ophthalmopathy. TCR beta CDR3 regions were amplified from RNA. HTBI primers were the set used in a first-round RT-PCR of the TCR CDR3. TCRdb processed the multiplex PCR reads anew with MiXCR; each CDR3 protein has one entry. Among hundreds of thousands of distinct CDR3 sequences listed, 38% were seen once. What was sequenced was blood. These receptors were obtained from a man younger than 35 with Graves' hyperthyroidism.

This clonotype was counted at least ten times. The V call is TRBV20-1, the J call TRBJ2-7; TRBD1 matches at 7 bases. This CDR3 comprises 14 residues. Germline V lookup: CDR1 DFQATT, CDR2 SNEGSKA (reference sequence). Germline trimming cut 0 bases from V and 4 bases from J; bases unmatched to any gene: 6. CDR3 sequence: CSARDRTGVYEQYF. The CDR3 coding sequence is TGCAGTGCTAGAGATCGGACAGGAGTGTACGAGCAGTACTTC.

This chain links TRBV12-3 or TRBV12-4 with TRBJ1-3; D is ambiguous. There are 14 residues in the CDR3. The V gene lost 2 bases and the J gene lost 2 bases, with 7 bases spanning the gap. The CDR3 loop is CASSLRRAGNTIYF. DNA for the CDR3: TGTGCCAGCAGTTTAAGGCGGGCTGGAAACACCATATATTTT.

Details on this clonotype: It is likely a read error, because the conserved phenylalanine at the end of the CDR3 is missing. The DNA is omitted, as the CDR3 cannot be located on it reliably, and the CDR3 follows TCRdb's listing. The V call is TRBV5-1, the J call TRBJ1-3. Germline V gene data show CDR1 as SGHRS and CDR2 as YFSETQ. The CDR3 sequence runs 8 residues, both termini included. This CDR3 is CASSLVQR.

The sample holds many counts of this clonotype. The chain couples TRBV7-2 to TRBJ1-1, with 9 bases fitting TRBD1. The ends lost 5 bases at V and 11 bases at J; junction bases unmatched: 18. The germline V gene encodes CDR1 SGHTA and CDR2 FQGNSA. The CDR3 covers 16 residues. In DNA form, the CDR3 reads TGTGCCAGCAGCACCCGAATGACAGGGGGAAATGGTTGGGCTTTCTTT. Translated: CASSTRMTGGNGWAFF.

The rearrangement links TRBV2 to TRBJ1-2; 8 bases match TRBD1. Trimming removed 2 bases from V and 8 bases from J; junction bases left unmatched: 4. The CDR3 consists of 13 residues. The germline V gene has CDR1 SNHLY and CDR2 FYNNEI. The CDR3 sequence: CASSEPGGMGYTF. CDR3 bases: TGTGCCAGCAGTGAACCAGGGGGCATGGGCTACACCTTC.

This clonotype occurred many times. The chain carries TRBV29-1 and TRBJ1-1; D may be TRBD1 (5 bases). Germline V gene lookup returns CDR1 SQVTM and CDR2 ANQGSEA. V lost 6 bases and J lost 5, with 22 bases in between. The CDR3 contains 15 residues. CDR3 bases: TGCAGCGTACATCCTTCGGGGGTGACCGGGACTGAAGCTTTCTTT. Its protein product is CSVHPSGVTGTEAFF.

The CDR3 nucleotides read TGTGCCAGCAGTTACGGGGGGCCCCAATACACTGAAGCTTTCTTT. As protein: CASSYGGPQYTEAFF. The J gene is TRBJ1-1, the V gene TRBV12-3 or TRBV12-4; D is possibly TRBD1 (6 bases). The CDR3 runs 15 residues. Between the trimmed V and J ends, which lost 4 bases and 3 bases, there was a span of 15 bases.

The chain carries TRBV20-1 and TRBJ1-1, with D perhaps matching TRBD1 (5 bases). CDR3 length equals 15 residues. Germline V gives CDR1 DFQATT, CDR2 SNEGSKA (reference sequence). The V end was cut by 2 bases, the J end by 11 bases, with 24 bases between. The CDR3 DNA follows: TGCAGTGCTAGACTCCCAGGGACCGCCGAACTGAACGCTTTCTTT. It translates to CSARLPGTAELNAFF.

The genes are TRBV29-1 and TRBJ1-2; D call uncertain. Trimming shortened V by 6 bases and J by 7 bases, and 9 bases separated the two germline ends. CDR1 and CDR2 (germline): SQVTM, ANQGSEA. This CDR3 has 10 residues. The DNA of the CDR3 is TGCAGCGTAAAAGCGCGTGGCTACACCTTC. This gives the protein CSVKARGYTF.

This clonotype has at least ten counts. The J gene is TRBJ1-1, the V gene TRBV7-3; a possible D gene is TRBD1 (5 bases). Trimming took 2 bases from V and 3 from J, leaving 16 bases between them. The CDR3 is 16 amino acids. Germline CDR1 reads SGHTA; CDR2 reads FQGTGA. CDR3 coding DNA: TGTGCCAGCAGCTTACTAGGAGGGGACGGGCACACTGAAGCTTTCTTT. Translating gives CASSLLGGDGHTEAFF.

This clonotype has only a few counts. The chain couples TRBV2 to TRBJ2-7, with TRBD1 identical over 7 bases. The CDR3 runs 13 residues. CDR1 SNHLY and CDR2 FYNNEI come from the germline V gene. Trimming removed 6 bases from V and 1 base from J; junction bases left unmatched: 3. In nucleotides, the CDR3 is TGTGCCAGCAGAGGACAGGATTCCTACGAGCAGTACTTC. This codes for CASRGQDSYEQYF.

This sequence joins TRBV12-3 or TRBV12-4 and TRBJ2-5; TRBD2 matches 15 bases. The CDR3 length is 16 residues. J gave up 5 bases and V 5 bases, and 6 bases lay outside the gene matches. The CDR3 here is CASSGLGTSGRETQYF. CDR3 bases: TGTGCCAGCAGTGGCCTGGGGACTAGCGGGAGGGAGACCCAGTACTTC.

This clonotype was detected many times. The V and J genes are TRBV9 and TRBJ1-5; D gene ambiguous. CDR3 length: 15 amino acids. Germline V gives CDR1 SGDLS, CDR2 YYNGEE. The V and J ends lost 4 bases and 0 bases respectively, with 11 bases between them. The CDR3 is CASSLTRDSNQPQHF. The CDR3 region has the DNA TGTGCCAGCAGCCTGACTAGGGATAGCAATCAGCCCCAGCATTTT.

This chain links TRBV10-3 with TRBJ1-1; D unclear. V was pared by 1 base and J by 1 base, with 7 bases between. There are 14 residues in the CDR3. Germline CDR1 ENHRY, CDR2 SYGVKD. The CDR3 nucleotides read TGTGCCATCAGTGAGTTCGACGGGAACACTGAAGCTTTCTTT. Protein product: CAISEFDGNTEAFF.

The J gene is TRBJ1-1, the V gene TRBV7-9; the match to TRBD1 covers 12 bases. Germline lookup yields CDR1 SEHNR and CDR2 FQNEAQ (reference sequence). The length of the CDR3 is 16 residues. The junction had 7 bases not matched to a gene; V was cut back by 4 bases and J by 4 bases. The DNA of the CDR3 is TGTGCCAGCAGCTCGGGGGACAGGGGGCGAAGCACTGAAGCTTTCTTT. This codes for CASSSGDRGRSTEAFF.

The sample holds a few counts of this clonotype. One junction end disagrees with the germline gene, perhaps due to a read error. The chain recombines TRBV5-1 with TRBJ2-7; TRBD1 is a possible D gene (5 bases). The CDR3 extends over 15 amino acids. Germline loops: CDR1 SGHRS, CDR2 YFSETQ. The CDR3 loop reads CASSPLGASSHEQYF. DNA of the CDR3: TGCGCCAGCAGCCCCCTTGGGGCCAGCTCCCACGAGCAGTACTTC. The entire variable domain, with the rest obtained from reference TRBV5-1 and TRBJ2-7, is as follows: KAGVTQTPRYLIKTRGQQVTLSCSPISGHRSVSWYQQTPGQGLQFLFEYFSETQRNKGNFPGRFSGRQFSNSRSEMNVSTLELGDSALYLCASSPLGASSHEQYFGPGTRLTVT.

In its sample, this clonotype was seen many times. The gene calls are TRBV12-3 or TRBV12-4 and TRBJ1-2, with D uncertain. V lost 4 bases and J 8 bases, leaving 8 bases between the germline ends. The CDR3 covers 11 residues. This CDR3 is CASSWWGGYTF. The CDR3 DNA reads TGTGCCAGCAGTTGGTGGGGAGGCTACACCTTC.

This clonotype was detected ten times or more. The chain has TRBV29-1 and TRBJ2-7; D unclear. The CDR3 spans 11 residues. Trimming took 3 bases from V and 5 from J, leaving 8 bases between them. CDR1 is SQVTM and CDR2 is ANQGSEA in the germline V gene. The DNA for the CDR3 is TGCAGCGTTGAGGGGATCCACGAGCAGTACTTC. This encodes CSVEGIHEQYF.

The rearrangement joins TRBV20-1 to TRBJ2-5, with 9 bases identical to TRBD2. This CDR3 contains 15 residues. Germline lookup yields CDR1 DFQATT and CDR2 SNEGSKA (reference sequence). V was pared by 3 bases and J by 1 base, with 6 bases of the junction left unmatched. The CDR3, as DNA: TGCAGTGCTAGTAGTCCTAGCGGGACCCAAGAGACCCAGTACTTC. Amino acid sequence: CSASSPSGTQETQYF.

This clonotype showed up just a few times. The CDR3: CASSAPGQGVEQYF. The CDR3 nucleotides are TGTGCCAGCAGCGCCCCGGGACAGGGGGTCGAGCAGTACTTC. The V gene is TRBV7-9, the J gene TRBJ2-7; TRBD1 matches 11 bases. CDR3 length: 14 residues. Germline CDR1 and CDR2: SEHNR and FQNEAQ (reference sequence). The trim removed 5 bases at V and 6 bases at J, leaving 6 bases unmatched.

CDR3 sequence (DNA): TGTGCCAGTCGGGACAGGGAGGTGGTCAATGAGCAGTTCTTC. Protein: CASRDREVVNEQFF. The rearrangement uses TRBV19 and TRBJ2-1, with 9 bases identical to TRBD1. The trim removed 8 bases at V and 6 bases at J, leaving 8 bases unmatched. Per germline, CDR1 LNHDA and CDR2 SQIVND (reference sequence). CDR3 size: 14 residues.

V and J are TRBV29-1 and TRBJ2-5; the match to TRBD1 covers 8 bases. The CDR3 spans 13 residues. Germline V gives CDR1 SQVTM, CDR2 ANQGSEA. Unmatched junction bases numbered 8, after V lost 6 bases and J lost 5 bases. In nucleotides, the CDR3 is TGCAGCGTCACACGGACAGGGCGGGAGACCCAGTACTTC. Its protein product is CSVTRTGRETQYF.

This clonotype was counted many times. The rearrangement uses TRBV7-8 and TRBJ1-1; unclear D gene. V was shortened by 4 bases and J by 2 bases, with 8 bases between the two germline ends. Germline CDR1 is SGHVS and CDR2 is FQNEAQ. The CDR3 loop spans 13 amino acids. CDR3 residues: CASSSPYNTEAFF. The CDR3 DNA reads TGTGCCAGCAGCTCCCCATATAACACTGAAGCTTTCTTT.

This clonotype was observed a single time. This rearrangement joins TRBV2 to TRBJ2-2; D is unclear. The CDR3 covers 16 residues. The germline CDR1 and CDR2 sequences are SNHLY and FYNNEI. Trimming pared 2 bases from V and 2 bases from J, leaving 12 bases between. CDR3 DNA: TGTGCCAGCAGTGAATTGGCAGGAGTCAACACCGGGGAGCTGTTTTTT. It translates to CASSELAGVNTGELFF.

The V and J genes are TRBV6-5 and TRBJ1-5, with unresolved D. Between the trimmed V and J ends, which lost 6 bases and 11 bases, there was a span of 11 bases. This CDR3 region has 11 residues. Germline V lookup: CDR1 MNHEY, CDR2 SVGAGI. The CDR3 loop is CASRAGGTQHF. CDR3 nucleotides: TGTGCCAGCAGGGCTGGTGGGACCCAGCATTTT.

This clonotype turned up a few times. V and J are TRBV20-1 and TRBJ2-6, with D unclear. V was shortened by 0 bases and J by 0 bases, with 9 bases between the two germline ends. The CDR3 has 16 residues. Per germline, CDR1 DFQATT and CDR2 SNEGSKA (reference sequence). The CDR3 DNA is TGCAGTGCTAGAGATCTCGAAGACTCTGGGGCCAACGTCCTGACTTTC. Protein sequence: CSARDLEDSGANVLTF.

This clonotype has just a few counts. The chain has TRBV7-6 and TRBJ1-4; 8 nucleotides align to TRBD1. Losses at the gene ends were 1 base for V and 8 bases for J; bases not matched to a gene: 9. The germline V gene has CDR1 SGHVS and CDR2 FNYEAQ. The CDR3 consists of 16 residues. CDR3 loop: CASSLDSETGAEKLFF. The DNA of the CDR3 is TGTGCCAGCAGCTTAGATTCCGAGACAGGGGCCGAAAAACTGTTTTTT.